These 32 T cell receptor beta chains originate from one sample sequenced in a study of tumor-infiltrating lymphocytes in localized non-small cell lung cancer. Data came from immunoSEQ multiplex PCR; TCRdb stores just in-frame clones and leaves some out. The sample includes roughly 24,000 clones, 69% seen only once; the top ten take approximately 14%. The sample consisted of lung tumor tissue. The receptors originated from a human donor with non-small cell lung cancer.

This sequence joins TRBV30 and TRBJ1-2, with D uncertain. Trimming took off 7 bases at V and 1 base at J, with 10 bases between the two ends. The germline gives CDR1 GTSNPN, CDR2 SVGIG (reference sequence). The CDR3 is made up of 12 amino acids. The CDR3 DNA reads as TGTGCCTTCATACAGAGTAACTATGGCTACACCTTC. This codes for CAFIQSNYGYTF.

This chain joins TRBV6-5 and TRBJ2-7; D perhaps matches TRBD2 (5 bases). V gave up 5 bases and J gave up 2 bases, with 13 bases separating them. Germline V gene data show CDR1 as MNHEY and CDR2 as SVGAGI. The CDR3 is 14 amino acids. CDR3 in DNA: TGTGCCAGCAGTACTAGTCCCGGGACCTACGAGCAGTACTTC. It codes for CASSTSPGTYEQYF.

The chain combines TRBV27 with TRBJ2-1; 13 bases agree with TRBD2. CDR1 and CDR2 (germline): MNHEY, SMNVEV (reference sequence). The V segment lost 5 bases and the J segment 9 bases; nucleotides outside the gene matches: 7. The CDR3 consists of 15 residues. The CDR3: CASSQTSGRAGEQFF. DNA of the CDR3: TGTGCCAGCAGTCAAACTAGCGGGAGGGCGGGTGAGCAGTTCTTC.

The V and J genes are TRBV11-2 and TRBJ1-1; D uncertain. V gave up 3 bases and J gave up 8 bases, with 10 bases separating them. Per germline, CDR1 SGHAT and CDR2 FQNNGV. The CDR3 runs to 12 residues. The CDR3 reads CASSFLDPEAFF. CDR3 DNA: TGTGCCAGCAGCTTCCTTGACCCCGAAGCTTTCTTT.

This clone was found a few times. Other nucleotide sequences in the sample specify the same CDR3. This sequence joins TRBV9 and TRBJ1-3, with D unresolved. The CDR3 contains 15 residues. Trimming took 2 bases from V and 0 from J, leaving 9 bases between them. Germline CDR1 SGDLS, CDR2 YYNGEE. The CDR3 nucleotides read TGTGCCAGCAGCGTTGGGGAAAGCTCTGGAAACACCATATATTTT. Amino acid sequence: CASSVGESSGNTIYF.

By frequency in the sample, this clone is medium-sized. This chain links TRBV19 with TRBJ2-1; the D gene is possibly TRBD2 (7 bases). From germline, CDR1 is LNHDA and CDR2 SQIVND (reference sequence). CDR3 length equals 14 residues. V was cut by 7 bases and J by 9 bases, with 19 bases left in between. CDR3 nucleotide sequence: TGTGCCAGTACTCTCGAAAAAAGGGGGGGTGAGCAGTTCTTC. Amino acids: CASTLEKRGGEQFF.

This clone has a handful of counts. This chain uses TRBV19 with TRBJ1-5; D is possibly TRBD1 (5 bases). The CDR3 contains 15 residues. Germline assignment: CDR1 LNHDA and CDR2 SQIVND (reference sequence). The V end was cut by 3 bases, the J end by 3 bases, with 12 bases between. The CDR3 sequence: CASSIETALNQPQHF. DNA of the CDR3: TGTGCCAGTAGTATTGAGACAGCCCTCAATCAGCCCCAGCATTTT.

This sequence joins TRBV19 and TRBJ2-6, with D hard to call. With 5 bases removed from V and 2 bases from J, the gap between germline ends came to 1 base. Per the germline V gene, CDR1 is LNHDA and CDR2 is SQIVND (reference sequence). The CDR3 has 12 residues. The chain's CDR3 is CASSAGANVLTF. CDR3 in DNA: TGTGCCAGTAGTGCTGGGGCCAACGTCCTGACTTTC.

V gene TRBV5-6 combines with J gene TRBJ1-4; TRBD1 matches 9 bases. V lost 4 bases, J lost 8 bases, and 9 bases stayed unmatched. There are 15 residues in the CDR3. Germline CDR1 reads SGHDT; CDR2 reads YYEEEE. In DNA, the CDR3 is TGTGCCAGCAGCCGACTGGGACAGGGCGACGAAAAACTGTTTTTT. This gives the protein CASSRLGQGDEKLFF.

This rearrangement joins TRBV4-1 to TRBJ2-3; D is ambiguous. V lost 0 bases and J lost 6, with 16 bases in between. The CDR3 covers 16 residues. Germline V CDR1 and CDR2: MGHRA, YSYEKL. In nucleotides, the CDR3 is TGCGCCAGCAGCCAAGATCCTGGGCAGTTGACGGATACGCAGTATTTT. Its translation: CASSQDPGQLTDTQYF.

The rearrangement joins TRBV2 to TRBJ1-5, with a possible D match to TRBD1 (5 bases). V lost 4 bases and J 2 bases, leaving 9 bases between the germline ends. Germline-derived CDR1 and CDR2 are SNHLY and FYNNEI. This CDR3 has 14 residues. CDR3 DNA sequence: TGTGCCAGCAGTGGTGCGGGGGGCAATCAGCCCCAGCATTTT. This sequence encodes CASSGAGGNQPQHF.

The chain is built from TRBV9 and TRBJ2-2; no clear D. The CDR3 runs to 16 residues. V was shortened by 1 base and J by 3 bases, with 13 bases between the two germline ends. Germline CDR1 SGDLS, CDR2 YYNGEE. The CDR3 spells CASSVRSIADTGELFF. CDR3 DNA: TGTGCCAGCAGCGTAAGGTCCATAGCTGACACCGGGGAGCTGTTTTTT.

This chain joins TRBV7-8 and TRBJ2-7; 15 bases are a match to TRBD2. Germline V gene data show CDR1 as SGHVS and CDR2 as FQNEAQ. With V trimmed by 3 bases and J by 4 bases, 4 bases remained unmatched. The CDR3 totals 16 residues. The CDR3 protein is CASSFGTSGRKYEQYF. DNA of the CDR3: TGTGCCAGCAGCTTCGGGACTAGCGGGAGGAAATACGAGCAGTACTTC.

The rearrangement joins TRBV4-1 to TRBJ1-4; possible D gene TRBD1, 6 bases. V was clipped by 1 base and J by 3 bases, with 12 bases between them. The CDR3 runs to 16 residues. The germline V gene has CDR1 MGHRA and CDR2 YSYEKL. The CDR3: CASSQGLRQANEKLFF. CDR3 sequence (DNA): TGCGCCAGCAGCCAAGGTTTAAGACAGGCTAATGAAAAACTGTTTTTT.

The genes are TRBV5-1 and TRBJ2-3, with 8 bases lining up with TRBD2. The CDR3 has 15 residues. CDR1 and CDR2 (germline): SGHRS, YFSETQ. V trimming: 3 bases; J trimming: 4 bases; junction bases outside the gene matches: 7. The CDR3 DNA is TGCGCCAGCAGCTGGGCGGGAGGAGGGTCAGATACGCAGTATTTT. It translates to CASSWAGGGSDTQYF.

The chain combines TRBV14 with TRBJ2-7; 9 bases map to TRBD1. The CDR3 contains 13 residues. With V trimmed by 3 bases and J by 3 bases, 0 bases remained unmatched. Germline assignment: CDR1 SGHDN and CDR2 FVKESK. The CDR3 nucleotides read TGTGCCAGCAGCCAGGACAGGGGCTACGAGCAGTACTTC. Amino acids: CASSQDRGYEQYF.

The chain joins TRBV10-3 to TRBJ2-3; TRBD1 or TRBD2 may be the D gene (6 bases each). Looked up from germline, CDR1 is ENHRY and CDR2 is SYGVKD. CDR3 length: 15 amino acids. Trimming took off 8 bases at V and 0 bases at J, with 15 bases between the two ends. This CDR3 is CAIDGGRGSTDTQYF. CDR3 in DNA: TGTGCCATCGATGGGGGGCGGGGAAGCACAGATACGCAGTATTTT.

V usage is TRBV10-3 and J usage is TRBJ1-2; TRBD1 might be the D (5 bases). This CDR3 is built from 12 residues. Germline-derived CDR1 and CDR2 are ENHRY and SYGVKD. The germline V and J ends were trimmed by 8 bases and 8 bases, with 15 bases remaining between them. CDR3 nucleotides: TGTGCCATCTACAGGTCCTTGGGAGGCTACACCTTC. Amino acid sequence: CAIYRSLGGYTF.

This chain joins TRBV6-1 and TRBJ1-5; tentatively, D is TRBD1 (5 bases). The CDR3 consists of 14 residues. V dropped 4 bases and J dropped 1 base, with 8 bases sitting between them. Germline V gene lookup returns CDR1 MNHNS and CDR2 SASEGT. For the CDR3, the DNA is TGTGCCAGCAGTGTATCAGGGAGCAATCAGCCCCAGCATTTT. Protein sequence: CASSVSGSNQPQHF.

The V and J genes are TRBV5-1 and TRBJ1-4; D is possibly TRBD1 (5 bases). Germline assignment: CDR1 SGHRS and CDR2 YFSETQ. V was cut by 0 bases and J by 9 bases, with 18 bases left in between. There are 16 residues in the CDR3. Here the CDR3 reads CASSLGTYGATQKLFF. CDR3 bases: TGCGCCAGCAGCTTGGGGACGTATGGGGCAACCCAAAAACTGTTTTTT.

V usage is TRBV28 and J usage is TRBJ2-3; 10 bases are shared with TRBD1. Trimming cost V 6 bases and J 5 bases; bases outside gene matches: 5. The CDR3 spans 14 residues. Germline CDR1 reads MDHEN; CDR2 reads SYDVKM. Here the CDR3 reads CASRTGGSIDTQYF. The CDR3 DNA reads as TGTGCCAGCAGGACAGGGGGCTCTATAGATACGCAGTATTTT.

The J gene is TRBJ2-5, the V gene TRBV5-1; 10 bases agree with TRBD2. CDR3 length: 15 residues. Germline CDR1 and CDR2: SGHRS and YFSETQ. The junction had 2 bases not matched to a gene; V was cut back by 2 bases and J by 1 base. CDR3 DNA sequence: TGCGCCAGCAGCTTAGGACTAGCGGTCCAAGAGACCCAGTACTTC. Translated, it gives CASSLGLAVQETQYF.

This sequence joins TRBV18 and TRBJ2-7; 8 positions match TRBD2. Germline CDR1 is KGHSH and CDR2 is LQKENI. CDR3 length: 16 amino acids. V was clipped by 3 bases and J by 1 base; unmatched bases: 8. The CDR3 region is CASSPIPGGESYEQYF. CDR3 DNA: TGTGCCAGCTCACCGATCCCGGGAGGGGAATCCTACGAGCAGTACTTC.

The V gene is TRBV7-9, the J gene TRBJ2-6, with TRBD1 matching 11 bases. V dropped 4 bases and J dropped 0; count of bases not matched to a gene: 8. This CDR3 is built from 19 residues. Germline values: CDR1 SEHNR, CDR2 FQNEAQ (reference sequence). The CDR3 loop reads CASSYRTGGSNSGANVLTF. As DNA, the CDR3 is TGTGCCAGCAGCTACCGGACAGGGGGCTCCAACTCTGGGGCCAACGTCCTGACTTTC.

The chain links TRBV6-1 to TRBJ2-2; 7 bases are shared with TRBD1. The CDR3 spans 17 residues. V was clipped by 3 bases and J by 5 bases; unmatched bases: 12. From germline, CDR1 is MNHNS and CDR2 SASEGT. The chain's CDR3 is CASSDFFGQVTTGELFF. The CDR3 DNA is TGTGCCAGCAGTGACTTTTTTGGACAGGTTACAACCGGGGAGCTGTTTTTT.

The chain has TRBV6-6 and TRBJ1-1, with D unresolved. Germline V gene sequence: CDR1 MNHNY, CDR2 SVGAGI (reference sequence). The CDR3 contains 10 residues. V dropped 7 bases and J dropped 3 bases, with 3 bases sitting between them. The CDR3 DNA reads TGTGCCAGCAAAGACACTGAAGCTTTCTTT. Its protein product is CASKDTEAFF.

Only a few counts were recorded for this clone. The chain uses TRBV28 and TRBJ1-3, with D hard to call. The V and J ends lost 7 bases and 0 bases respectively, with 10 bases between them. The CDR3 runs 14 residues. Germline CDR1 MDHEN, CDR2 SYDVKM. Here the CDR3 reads CASNRPHSGNTIYF. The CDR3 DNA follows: TGTGCCAGCAATAGGCCCCACTCTGGAAACACCATATATTTT.

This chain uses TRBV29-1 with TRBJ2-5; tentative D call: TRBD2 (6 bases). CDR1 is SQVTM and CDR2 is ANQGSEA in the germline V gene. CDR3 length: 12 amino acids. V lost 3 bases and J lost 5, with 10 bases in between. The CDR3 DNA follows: TGCAGCGTTGAGGAGGGGAGCGAGACCCAGTACTTC. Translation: CSVEEGSETQYF. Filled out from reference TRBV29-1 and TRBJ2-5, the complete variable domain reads SAVISQKPSRDICQRGTSLTIQCQVDSQVTMMFWYRQQPGQSLTLIATANQGSEATYESGFVIDKFPISRPNLTFSTLTVSNMSPEDSSIYLCSVEEGSETQYFGPGTRLLVL.

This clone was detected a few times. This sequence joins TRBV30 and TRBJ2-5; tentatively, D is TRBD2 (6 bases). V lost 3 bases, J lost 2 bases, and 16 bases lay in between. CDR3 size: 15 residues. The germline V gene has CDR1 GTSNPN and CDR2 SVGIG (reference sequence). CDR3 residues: CAWRTLGGAQETQYF. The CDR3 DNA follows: TGTGCCTGGAGGACACTCGGGGGAGCTCAAGAGACCCAGTACTTC.

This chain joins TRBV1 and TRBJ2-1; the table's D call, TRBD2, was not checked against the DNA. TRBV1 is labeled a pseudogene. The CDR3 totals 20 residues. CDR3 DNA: TGCACCAGCAGCCAAGAGCACGCCGTCGAGCGGGAGGACTCCTACAATGAGCAGTTCTTC. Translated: CTSSQEHAVEREDSYNEQFF.

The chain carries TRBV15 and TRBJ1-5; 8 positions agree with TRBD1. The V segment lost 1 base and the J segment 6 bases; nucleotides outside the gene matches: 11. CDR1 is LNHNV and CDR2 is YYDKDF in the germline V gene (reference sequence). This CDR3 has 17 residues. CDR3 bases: TGTGCCACCAGCAGAGGAGTACGGCAGGGGGCCGGTCAGCCCCAGCATTTT. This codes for CATSRGVRQGAGQPQHF.

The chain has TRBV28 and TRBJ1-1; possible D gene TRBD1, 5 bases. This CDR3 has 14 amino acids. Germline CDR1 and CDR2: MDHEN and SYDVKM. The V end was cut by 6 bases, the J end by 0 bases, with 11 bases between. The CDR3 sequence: CASRKTALNTEAFF. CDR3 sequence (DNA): TGTGCCAGCAGAAAGACAGCCCTGAACACTGAAGCTTTCTTT.